This T cell receptor beta chain is from a study of T cells expressing NK-cell markers. About the study: One of the eight sequenced donors was seronegative, whereas the other seven were HCMV-seropositive. General study points: Where a handful of donors were concerned, these clonotypes also led the CD3+CD56-NKG2C+ fraction.

TCRdb re-called the 5' RACE reads, yielding one record per CDR3 amino acid sequence without DNA. Recorded for this sample: roughly 420,000 distinct CDR3 sequences. Concerning this clonotype itself: Its antigen is still unknown.

The CDR3 is made up of 16 amino acids. CDR1 is MNHEY and CDR2 is SVGAGI in the germline V gene. Sequencing used blood T cells: a sorted CD56 or NKG2C T cell subset, CD4+ or CD8+ T cells, or bulk PBMC T cells (not recorded which). The TCR sequence derives from a woman between 18 and 70 years old in good health. The chain uses TRBV6-5 and TRBJ1-2; TCRdb proposes TRBD1, but this gene call is untestable without DNA. The CDR3 sequence is CASSSSTPDRDYGYTF.